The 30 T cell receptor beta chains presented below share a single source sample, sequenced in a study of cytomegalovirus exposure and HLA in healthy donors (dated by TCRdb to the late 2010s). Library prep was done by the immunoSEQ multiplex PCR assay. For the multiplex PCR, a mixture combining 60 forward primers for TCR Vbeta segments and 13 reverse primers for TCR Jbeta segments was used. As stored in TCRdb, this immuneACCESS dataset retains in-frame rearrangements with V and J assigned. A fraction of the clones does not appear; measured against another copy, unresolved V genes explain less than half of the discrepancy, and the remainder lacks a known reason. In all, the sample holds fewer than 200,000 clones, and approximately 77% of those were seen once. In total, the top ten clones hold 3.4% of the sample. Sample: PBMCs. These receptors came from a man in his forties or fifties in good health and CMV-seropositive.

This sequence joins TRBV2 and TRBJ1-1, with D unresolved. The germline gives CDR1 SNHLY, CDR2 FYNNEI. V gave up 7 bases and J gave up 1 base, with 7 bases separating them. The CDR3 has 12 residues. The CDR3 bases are TGTGCCAGCATACGGGGGAACACTGAAGCTTTCTTT. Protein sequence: CASIRGNTEAFF.

The CDR3 spells CATAGGAVTGELFF. The CDR3 nucleotides read TGTGCCACGGCCGGGGGGGCCGTCACCGGGGAGCTGTTTTTT. V and J are TRBV10-3 and TRBJ2-2; 8 bases align to TRBD2. This CDR3 has 14 residues. Germline CDR1 reads ENHRY; CDR2 reads SYGVKD. J was trimmed by 4 bases and V by 10 bases; bases with no gene match: 8.

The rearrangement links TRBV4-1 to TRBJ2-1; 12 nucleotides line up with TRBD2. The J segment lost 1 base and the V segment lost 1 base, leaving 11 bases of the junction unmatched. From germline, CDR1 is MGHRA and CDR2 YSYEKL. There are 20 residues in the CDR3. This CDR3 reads CASSQVLAGGLKRSYNEQFF. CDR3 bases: TGCGCCAGCAGCCAAGTCCTAGCGGGGGGGCTAAAAAGGTCCTACAATGAGCAGTTCTTC.

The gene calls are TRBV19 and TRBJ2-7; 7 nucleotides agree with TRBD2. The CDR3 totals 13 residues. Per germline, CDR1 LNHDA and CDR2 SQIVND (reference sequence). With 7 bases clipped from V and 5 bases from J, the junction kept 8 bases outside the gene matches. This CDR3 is CASTRSGKDEQYF. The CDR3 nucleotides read TGTGCCAGTACCCGCAGCGGGAAGGACGAGCAGTACTTC.

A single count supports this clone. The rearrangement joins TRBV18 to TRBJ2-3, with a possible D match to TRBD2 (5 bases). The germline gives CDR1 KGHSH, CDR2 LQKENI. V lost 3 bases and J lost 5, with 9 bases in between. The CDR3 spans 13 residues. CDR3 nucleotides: TGTGCCAGCTCACCCCCCGGGGTAGATACGCAGTATTTT. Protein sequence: CASSPPGVDTQYF.

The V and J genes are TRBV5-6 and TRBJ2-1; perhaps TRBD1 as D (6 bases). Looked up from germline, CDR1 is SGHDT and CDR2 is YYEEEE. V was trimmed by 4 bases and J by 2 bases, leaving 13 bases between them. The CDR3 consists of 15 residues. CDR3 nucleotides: TGTGCCAGCAGCGGTACAGGGCATCCCTACAATGAGCAGTTCTTC. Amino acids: CASSGTGHPYNEQFF.

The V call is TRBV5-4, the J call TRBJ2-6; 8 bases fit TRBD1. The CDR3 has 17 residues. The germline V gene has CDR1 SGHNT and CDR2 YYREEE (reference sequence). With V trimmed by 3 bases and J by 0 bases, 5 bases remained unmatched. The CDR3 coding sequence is TGTGCCAGCAGCTCCGGGACAGGACCCTCTGGGGCCAACGTCCTGACTTTC. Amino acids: CASSSGTGPSGANVLTF.

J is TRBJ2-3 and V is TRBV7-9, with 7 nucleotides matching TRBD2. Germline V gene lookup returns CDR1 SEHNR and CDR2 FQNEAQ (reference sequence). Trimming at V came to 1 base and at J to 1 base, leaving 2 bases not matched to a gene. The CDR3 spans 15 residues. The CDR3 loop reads CASSLGRGGTDTQYF. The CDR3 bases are TGTGCCAGCAGCTTAGGACGGGGGGGCACAGATACGCAGTATTTT.

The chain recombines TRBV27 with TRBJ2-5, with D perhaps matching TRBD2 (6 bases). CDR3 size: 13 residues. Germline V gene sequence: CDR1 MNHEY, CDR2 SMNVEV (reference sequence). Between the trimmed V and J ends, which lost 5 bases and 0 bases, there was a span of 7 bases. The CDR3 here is CASSGDYQETQYF. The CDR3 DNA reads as TGTGCCAGCAGTGGGGACTACCAAGAGACCCAGTACTTC.

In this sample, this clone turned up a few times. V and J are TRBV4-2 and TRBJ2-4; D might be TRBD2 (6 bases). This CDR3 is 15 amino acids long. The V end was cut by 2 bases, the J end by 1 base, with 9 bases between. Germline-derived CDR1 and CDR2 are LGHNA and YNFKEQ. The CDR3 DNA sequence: TGTGCCAGCAGCCAACAGGAGGGGGCCAAAAACATTCAGTACTTC. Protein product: CASSQQEGAKNIQYF.

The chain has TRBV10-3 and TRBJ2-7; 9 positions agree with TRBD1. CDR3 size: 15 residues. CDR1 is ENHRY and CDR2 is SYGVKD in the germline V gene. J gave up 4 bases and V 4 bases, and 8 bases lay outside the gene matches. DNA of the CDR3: TGTGCCATCAGTGGTCCGGACAGGGGTAGATACGAGCAGTACTTC. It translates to CAISGPDRGRYEQYF.

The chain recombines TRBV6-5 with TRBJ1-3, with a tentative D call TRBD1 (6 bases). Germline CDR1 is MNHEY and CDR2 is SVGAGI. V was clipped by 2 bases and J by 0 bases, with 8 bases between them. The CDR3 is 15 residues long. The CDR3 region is CASSYRQASGNTIYF. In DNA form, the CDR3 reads TGTGCCAGCAGTTACAGACAGGCCTCTGGAAACACCATATATTTT.

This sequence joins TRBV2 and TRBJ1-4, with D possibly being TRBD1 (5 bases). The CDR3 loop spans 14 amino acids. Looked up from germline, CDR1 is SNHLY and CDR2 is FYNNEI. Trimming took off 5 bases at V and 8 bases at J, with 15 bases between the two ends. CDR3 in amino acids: CASSLAGIFEKLFF. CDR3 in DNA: TGTGCCAGCAGTTTGGCAGGGATTTTCGAAAAACTGTTTTTT.

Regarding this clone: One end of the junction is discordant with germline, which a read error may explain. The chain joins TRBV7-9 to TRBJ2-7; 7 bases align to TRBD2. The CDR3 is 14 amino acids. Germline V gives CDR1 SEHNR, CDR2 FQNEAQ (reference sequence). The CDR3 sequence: CSSSLGRGTYEQYF. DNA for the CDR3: TGTTCCAGCAGCCTAGGGCGGGGGACCTACGAGCAGTACTTC.

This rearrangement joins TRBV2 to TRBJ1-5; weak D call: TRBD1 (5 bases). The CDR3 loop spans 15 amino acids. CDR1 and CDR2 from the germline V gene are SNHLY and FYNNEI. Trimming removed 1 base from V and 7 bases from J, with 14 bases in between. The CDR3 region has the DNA TGTGCCAGCAGTGAAGTAATAAGGGGTGGGCAGCCCCAGCATTTT. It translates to CASSEVIRGGQPQHF.

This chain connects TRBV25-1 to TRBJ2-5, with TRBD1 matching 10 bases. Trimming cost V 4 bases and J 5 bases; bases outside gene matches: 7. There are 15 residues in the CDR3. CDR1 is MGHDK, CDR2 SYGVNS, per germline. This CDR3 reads CASSALGQGLETQYF. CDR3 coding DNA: TGTGCCAGCAGTGCTCTGGGACAGGGGTTGGAGACCCAGTACTTC.

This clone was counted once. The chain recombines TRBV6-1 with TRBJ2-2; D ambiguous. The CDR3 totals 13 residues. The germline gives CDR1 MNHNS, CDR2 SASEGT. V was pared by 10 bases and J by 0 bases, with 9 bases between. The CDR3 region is CAILRANTGELFF. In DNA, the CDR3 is TGTGCCATTCTCCGTGCGAACACCGGGGAGCTGTTTTTT.

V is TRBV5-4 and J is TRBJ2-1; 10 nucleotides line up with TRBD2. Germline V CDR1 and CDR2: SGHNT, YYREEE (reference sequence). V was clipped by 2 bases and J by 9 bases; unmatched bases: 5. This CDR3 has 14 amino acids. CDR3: CASSLTSGNSEQFF. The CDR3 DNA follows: TGTGCCAGCAGCTTAACTAGCGGGAATAGTGAGCAGTTCTTC. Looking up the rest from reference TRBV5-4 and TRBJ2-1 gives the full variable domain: ETGVTQSPTHLIKTRGQQVTLRCSSQSGHNTVSWYQQALGQGPQFIFQYYREEENGRGNFPPRFSGLQFPNYSSELNVNALELDDSALYLCASSLTSGNSEQFFGPGTRLTVL.

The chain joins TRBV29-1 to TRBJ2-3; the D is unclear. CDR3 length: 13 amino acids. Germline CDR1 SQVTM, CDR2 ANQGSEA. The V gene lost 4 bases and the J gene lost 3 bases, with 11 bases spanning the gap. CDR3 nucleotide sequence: TGCAGCGTTGTAAAAACCGGTACAGATACGCAGTATTTT. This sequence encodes CSVVKTGTDTQYF.

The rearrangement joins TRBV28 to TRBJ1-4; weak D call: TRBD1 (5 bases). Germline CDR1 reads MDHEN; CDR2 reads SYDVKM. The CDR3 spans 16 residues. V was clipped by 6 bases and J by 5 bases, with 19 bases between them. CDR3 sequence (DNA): TGTGCCAGCAGCTCCGATGGGGCCTCCTTGAATGAAAAACTGTTTTTT. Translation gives CASSSDGASLNEKLFF.

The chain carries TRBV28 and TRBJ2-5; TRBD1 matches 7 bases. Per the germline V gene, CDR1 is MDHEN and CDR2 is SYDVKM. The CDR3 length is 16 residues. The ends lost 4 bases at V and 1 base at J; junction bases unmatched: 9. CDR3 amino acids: CASSSGQEQPQETQYF. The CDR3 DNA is TGTGCCAGCAGTTCCGGACAGGAGCAGCCCCAAGAGACCCAGTACTTC.

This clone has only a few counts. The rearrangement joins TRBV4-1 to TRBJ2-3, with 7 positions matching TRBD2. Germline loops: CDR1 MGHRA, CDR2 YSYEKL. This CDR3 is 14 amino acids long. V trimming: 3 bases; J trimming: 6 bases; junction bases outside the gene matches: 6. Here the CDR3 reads CASSQGRVGDTQYF. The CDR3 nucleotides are TGCGCCAGCAGCCAGGGGAGGGTTGGTGATACGCAGTATTTT.

The CDR3 nucleotides read TGTGCCAGCAGCGGACAGGGGGCAGAGACTGAAGCTTTCTTT. Its translation: CASSGQGAETEAFF. The V gene is TRBV9, the J gene TRBJ1-1; 10 bases agree with TRBD1. This CDR3 spans 14 amino acids. CDR1 is SGDLS and CDR2 is YYNGEE in the germline V gene. V was pared by 3 bases and J by 5 bases, with 4 bases of the junction left unmatched.

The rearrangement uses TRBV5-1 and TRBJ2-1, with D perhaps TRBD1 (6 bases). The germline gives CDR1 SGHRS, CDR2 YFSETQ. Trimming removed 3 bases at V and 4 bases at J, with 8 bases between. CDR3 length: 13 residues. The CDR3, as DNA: TGCGCCAGCAGCTCACAGGGTTACAATGAGCAGTTCTTC. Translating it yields CASSSQGYNEQFF.

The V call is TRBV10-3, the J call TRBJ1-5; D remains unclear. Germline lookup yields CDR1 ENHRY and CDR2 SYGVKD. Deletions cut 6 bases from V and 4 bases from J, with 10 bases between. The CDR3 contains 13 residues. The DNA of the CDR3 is TGTGCCATCAGCGCCGGGGAAAATCAGCCCCAGCATTTT. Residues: CAISAGENQPQHF.

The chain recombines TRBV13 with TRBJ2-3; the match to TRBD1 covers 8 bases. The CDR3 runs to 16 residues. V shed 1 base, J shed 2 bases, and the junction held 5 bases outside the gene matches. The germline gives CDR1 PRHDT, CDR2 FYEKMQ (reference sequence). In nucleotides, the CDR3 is TGTGCCAGCAGCTTAGTAGGGACAGGACCCACAGATACGCAGTATTTT. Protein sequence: CASSLVGTGPTDTQYF.

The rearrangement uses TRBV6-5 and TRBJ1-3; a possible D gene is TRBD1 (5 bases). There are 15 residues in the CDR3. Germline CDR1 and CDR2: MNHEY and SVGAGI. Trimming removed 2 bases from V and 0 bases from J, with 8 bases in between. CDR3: CASSYGGSSGNTIYF. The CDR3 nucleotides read TGTGCCAGCAGTTACGGGGGGAGCTCTGGAAACACCATATATTTT.

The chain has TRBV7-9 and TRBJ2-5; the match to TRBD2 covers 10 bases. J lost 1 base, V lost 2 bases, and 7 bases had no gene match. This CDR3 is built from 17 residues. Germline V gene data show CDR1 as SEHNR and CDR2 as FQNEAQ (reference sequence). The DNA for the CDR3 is TGTGCCAGCAGCTTAATTCCGACTAGCGGGTTCCAAGAGACCCAGTACTTC. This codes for CASSLIPTSGFQETQYF.

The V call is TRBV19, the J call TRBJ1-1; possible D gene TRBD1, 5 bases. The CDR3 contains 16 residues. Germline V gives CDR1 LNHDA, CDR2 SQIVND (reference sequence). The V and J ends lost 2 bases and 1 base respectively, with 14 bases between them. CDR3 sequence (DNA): TGTGCCAGTAGTATACAGGGATCGATGCGGAACACTGAAGCTTTCTTT. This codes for CASSIQGSMRNTEAFF.

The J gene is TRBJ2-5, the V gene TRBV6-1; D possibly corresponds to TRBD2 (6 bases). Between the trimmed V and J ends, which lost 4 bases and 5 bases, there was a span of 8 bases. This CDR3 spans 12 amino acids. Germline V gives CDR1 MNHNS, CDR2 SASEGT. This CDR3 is CASSVGGETQYF. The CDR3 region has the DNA TGTGCCAGCAGTGTTGGAGGGGAGACCCAGTACTTC.